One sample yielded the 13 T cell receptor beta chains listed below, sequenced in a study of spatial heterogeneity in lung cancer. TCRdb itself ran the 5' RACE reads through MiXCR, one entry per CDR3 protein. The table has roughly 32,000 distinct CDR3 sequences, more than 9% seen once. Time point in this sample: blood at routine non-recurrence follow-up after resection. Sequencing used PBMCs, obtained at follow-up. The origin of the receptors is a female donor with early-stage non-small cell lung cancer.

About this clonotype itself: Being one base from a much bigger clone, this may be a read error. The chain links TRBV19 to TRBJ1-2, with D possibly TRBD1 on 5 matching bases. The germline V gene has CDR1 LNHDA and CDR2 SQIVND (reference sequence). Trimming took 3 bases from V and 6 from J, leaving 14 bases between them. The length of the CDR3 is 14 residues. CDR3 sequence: CASSIWGYSNGYTF. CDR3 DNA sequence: TGTGCCAGTAGTATCTGGGGGTATTCGAATGGCTACACCTTC. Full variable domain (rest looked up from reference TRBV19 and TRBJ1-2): DGGITQSPKYLFRKEGQNVTLSCEQNLNHDAMYWYRQDPGQGLRLIYYSQIVNDFQKGDIAEGYSVSREKKESFPLTVTSAQKNPTAFYLCASSIWGYSNGYTFGSGTRLTVV.

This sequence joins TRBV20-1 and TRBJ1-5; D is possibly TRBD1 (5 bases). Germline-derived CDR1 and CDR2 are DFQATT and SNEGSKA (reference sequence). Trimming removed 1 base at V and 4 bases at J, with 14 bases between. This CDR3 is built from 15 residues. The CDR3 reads CSARGARGRNQPQHF. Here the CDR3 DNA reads TGCAGTGCTAGAGGCGCCCGGGGGAGAAATCAGCCCCAGCATTTT.

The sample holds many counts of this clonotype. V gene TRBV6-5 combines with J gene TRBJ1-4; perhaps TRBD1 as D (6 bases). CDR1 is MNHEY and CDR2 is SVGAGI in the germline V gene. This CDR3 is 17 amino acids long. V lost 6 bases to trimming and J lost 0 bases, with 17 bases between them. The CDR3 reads CASRGTGWGATNEKLFF. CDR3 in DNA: TGTGCCAGCAGGGGCACAGGGTGGGGTGCAACTAATGAAAAACTGTTTTTT.

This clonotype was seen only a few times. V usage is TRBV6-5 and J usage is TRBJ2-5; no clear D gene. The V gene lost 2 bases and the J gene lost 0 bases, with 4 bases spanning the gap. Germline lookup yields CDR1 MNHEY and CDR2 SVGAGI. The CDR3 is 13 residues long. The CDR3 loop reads CASSYGDQETQYF. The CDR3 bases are TGTGCCAGCAGTTACGGGGACCAAGAGACCCAGTACTTC.

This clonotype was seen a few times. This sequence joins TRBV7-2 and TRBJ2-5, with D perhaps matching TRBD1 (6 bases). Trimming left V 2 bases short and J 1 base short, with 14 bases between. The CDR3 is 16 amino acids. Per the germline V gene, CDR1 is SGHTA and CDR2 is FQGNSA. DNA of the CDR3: TGTGCCAGCAGCTTACGACGTGGGACATTCCAAGAGACCCAGTACTTC. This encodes CASSLRRGTFQETQYF.

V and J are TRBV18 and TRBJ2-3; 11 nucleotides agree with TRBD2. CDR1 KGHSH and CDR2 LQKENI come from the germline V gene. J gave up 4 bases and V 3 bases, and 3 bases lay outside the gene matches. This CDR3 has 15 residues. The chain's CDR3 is CASSPSGGAADTQYF. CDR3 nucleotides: TGTGCCAGCTCACCTAGCGGGGGGGCCGCAGATACGCAGTATTTT.

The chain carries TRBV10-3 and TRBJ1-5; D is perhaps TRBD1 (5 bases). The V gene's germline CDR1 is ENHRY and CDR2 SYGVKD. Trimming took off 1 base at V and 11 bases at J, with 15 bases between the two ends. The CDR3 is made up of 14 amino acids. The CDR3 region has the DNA TGTGCCATCAGTGAGTTCCAGGGTATTCTGGCCCAGCATTTT. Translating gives CAISEFQGILAQHF.

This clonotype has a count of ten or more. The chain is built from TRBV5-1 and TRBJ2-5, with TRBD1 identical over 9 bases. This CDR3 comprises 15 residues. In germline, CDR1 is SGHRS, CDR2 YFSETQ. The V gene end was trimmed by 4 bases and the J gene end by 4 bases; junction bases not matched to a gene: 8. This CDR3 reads CASSPIETGGETQYF. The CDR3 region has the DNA TGCGCCAGCAGCCCCATAGAGACAGGGGGAGAGACCCAGTACTTC.

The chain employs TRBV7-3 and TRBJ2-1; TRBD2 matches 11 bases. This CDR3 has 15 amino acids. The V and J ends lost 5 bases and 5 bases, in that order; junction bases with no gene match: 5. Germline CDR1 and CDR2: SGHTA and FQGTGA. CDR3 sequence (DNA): TGTGCCAGCAGCCCGGGACTAGCGGCCCACAATGAGCAGTTCTTC. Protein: CASSPGLAAHNEQFF.

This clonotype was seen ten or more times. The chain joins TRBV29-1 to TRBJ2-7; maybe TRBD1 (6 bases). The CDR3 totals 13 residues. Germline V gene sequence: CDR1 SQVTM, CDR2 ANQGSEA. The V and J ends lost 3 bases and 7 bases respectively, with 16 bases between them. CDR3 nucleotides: TGCAGCGTTGACAGTCAGGGGATTGGAGAGCAGTACTTC. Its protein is CSVDSQGIGEQYF.

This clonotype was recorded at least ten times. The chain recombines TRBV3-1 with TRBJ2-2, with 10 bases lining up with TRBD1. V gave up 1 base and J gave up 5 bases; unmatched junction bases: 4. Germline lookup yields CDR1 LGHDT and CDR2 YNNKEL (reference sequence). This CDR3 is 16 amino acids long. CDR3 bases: TGTGCCAGCAGCCAAGGGGACAGGGGTCAAACCGGGGAGCTGTTTTTT. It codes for CASSQGDRGQTGELFF. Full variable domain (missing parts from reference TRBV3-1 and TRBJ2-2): DTAVSQTPKYLVTQMGNDKSIKCEQNLGHDTMYWYKQDSKKFLKIMFSYNNKELIINETVPNRFSPKSPDKAHLNLHINSLELGDSAVYFCASSQGDRGQTGELFFGEGSRLTVL.

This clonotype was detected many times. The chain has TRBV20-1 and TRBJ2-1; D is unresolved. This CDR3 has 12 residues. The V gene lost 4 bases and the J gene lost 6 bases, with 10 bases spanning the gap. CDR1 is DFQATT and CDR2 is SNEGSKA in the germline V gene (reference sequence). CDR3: CSAKSDLNEQFF. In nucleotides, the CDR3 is TGCAGTGCTAAGTCTGACCTCAATGAGCAGTTCTTC.

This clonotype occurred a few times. As DNA, the CDR3 is TGTGCCAGCAGCAAAGCGGCGTTTCCCGGGGAGCTGTTTTTT. Its protein product is CASSKAAFPGELFF. The J gene is TRBJ2-2, the V gene TRBV21-1. TRBV21-1 has pseudogene status. The CDR3 has 14 amino acids.